In its sample, the clone carrying this T cell receptor (beta chain) was seen a few times. Its antigen is not identified. This CDR3 is built from 14 residues. Germline CDR1 and CDR2: MNHNY and SVGAGI (reference sequence). The V gene lost 6 bases and the J gene lost 2 bases, with 14 bases spanning the gap. Unique molecular identifiers were attached to individual cDNA molecules. Each CDR3 protein is one row after TCRdb ran MiXCR on the 5' RACE reads. The data contain around 60,000 distinct CDR3 sequences, 18% of them singletons. These data belong to a study of early T cells in non-severe SARS-CoV-2 infection. Across the study: Sequenced bulk RNA came from whole blood that was unsorted, and chains were unpaired.

The study, taken as a whole, reports: Matching with VDJdb favored anti-spike CD8 responses (missing private and CD4 specificities).

V is TRBV6-6 and J is TRBJ2-7, with no clear D. This receptor was obtained from an adult who was a healthcare worker with PCR-confirmed SARS-CoV-2 infection or an uninfected control (not recorded which). This specimen consisted of whole blood, obtained at baseline. The chain's CDR3 is CASRELWGTYEQYF. As DNA, the CDR3 is TGTGCCAGCAGGGAGCTCTGGGGAACCTACGAGCAGTACTTC.